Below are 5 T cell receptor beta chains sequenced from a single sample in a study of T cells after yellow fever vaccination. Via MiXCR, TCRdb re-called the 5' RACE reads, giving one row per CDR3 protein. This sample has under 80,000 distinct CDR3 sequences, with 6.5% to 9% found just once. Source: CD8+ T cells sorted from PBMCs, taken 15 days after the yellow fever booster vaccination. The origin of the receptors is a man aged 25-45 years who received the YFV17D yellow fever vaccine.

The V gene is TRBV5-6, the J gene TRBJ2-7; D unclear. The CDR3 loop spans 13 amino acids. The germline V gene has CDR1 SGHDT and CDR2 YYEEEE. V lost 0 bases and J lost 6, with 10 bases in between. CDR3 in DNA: TGTGCCAGCAGCTTGGGGCCCCTCTGCGAGCAGTACTTC. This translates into CASSLGPLCEQYF.

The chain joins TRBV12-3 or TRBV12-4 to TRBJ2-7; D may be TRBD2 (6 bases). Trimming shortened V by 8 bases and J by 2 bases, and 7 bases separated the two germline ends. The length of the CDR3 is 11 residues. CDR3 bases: TGTGCCAGCGGAGGGCCCTACGAGCAGTACTTC. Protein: CASGGPYEQYF.

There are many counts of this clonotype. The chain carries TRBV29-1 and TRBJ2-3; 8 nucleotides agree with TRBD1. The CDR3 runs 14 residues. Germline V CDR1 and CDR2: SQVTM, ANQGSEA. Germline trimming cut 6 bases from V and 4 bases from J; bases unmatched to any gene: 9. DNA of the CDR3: TGCAGCGTACCCGGACAGGGCAGGGCAGATACGCAGTATTTT. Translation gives CSVPGQGRADTQYF.

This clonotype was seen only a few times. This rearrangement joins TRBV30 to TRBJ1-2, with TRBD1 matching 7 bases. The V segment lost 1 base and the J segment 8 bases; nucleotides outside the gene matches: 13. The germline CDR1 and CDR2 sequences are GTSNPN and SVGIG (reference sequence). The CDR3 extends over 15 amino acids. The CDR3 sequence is CAWSEGTEPSEGYTF. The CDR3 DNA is TGTGCCTGGAGTGAGGGGACAGAACCCTCTGAGGGCTACACCTTC.

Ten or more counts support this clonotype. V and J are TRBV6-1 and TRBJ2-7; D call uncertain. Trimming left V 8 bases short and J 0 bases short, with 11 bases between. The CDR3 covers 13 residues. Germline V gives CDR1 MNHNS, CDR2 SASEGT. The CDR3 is CASAAESSYEQYF. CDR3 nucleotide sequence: TGTGCCAGCGCGGCAGAGAGCTCCTACGAGCAGTACTTC.